This T cell receptor beta chain was sequenced in a study of T cell responses to AZD1222 COVID-19 vaccine. Assay used: immunoSEQ multiplex PCR; TCRdb lists only in-frame clones, some missing. The sample consists of 150,000 or so clones, around 90% of them appearing once. Study-wide points: The study sampled repertoires only after the peak T cell response.

V shed 4 bases and J shed 1 base, with 16 bases lying between them. CDR3 size: 16 residues. Germline CDR1 LNHDA, CDR2 SQIVND (reference sequence). In the case of this clone: Its antigen remains unidentified.

The source was peripheral blood, collected on day 0 of AZD1222 vaccination. The source of this sequence is an adult in good health. This chain joins TRBV19 and TRBJ2-5; no clear D. The CDR3 spells CASSRYALRAQETQYF. The CDR3 DNA reads TGTGCCAGTAGTAGGTACGCCCTACGGGCCCAAGAGACCCAGTACTTC.